A selection of T cell receptor beta chains follows, all from one sample in a study of blood T cell repertoires in COVID-19. The assay was immunoSEQ multiplex PCR, and TCRdb's table has in-frame clones only and misses some. The sample consists of about 220,000 clones, about 80% of them appearing once. Material: peripheral blood. These receptor sequences come from an older woman with acute or convalescent COVID-19. Each CDR3 is given with its conserved first and last residue. Each record gives: V gene, clone size, J gene, D gene, CDR3 DNA, CDR3 protein. The D gene is left open where the match is weak. Rows may omit the clone size; those that give it use once, few, many or a size class.

V: TRBV5-4
size: .
J: TRBJ1-1
D: .
DNA: TGTGCCAGCAGCGCCCGGGACTCGGACACTGAAGCTTTCTTT
CDR3: CASSARDSDTEAFF

V: TRBV7-9
size: .
J: TRBJ1-2
D: .
DNA: TGTGCCAGCAGCTTAGACGCAGACGGAGACCCATATGGCTACACCTTC
CDR3: CASSLDADGDPYGYTF

V: TRBV20-1
size: .
J: TRBJ1-2
D: TRBD1
DNA: TGCAGTGCTAGTCCCGAGACAGGGGTTAACTATGGCTACACCTTC
CDR3: CSASPETGVNYGYTF

V: TRBV4-1
size: .
J: TRBJ1-4
D: .
DNA: TGCGCCAGCAGCCTAGACAGTGAAAAACTGTTTTTT
CDR3: CASSLDSEKLFF

V: TRBV6-2/TRBV6-3
size: .
J: TRBJ2-7
D: TRBD2
DNA: TGTGCCAGCAGTTACGTGGCTAGCGGGGTGGAGCAGTACTTC
CDR3: CASSYVASGVEQYF

V: TRBV28
size: .
J: TRBJ1-5
D: TRBD1
DNA: TGTGCCAGCAGAATGGACAGGGGATCGGCCAATCAGCCCCAGCATTTT
CDR3: CASRMDRGSANQPQHF

V: TRBV7-9
size: .
J: TRBJ2-3
D: .
DNA: TGTGCCAGCAGCATTAGTTCGGGCACAGATACGCAGTATTTT
CDR3: CASSISSGTDTQYF

V: TRBV6-5
size: .
J: TRBJ1-2
D: TRBD1
DNA: TGTGCCAGCAGACGGGGAGGACAGGGCAGCGGCTACACCTTC
CDR3: CASRRGGQGSGYTF

V: TRBV11-1
size: .
J: TRBJ2-1
D: .
DNA: TGTGCCAGCAGCTTAGACGGACAAGAAGTCAATGAGCAGTTCTTC
CDR3: CASSLDGQEVNEQFF

V: TRBV5-4
size: .
J: TRBJ2-3
D: TRBD2
DNA: TGTGCCAGCAGCGCGGGCTCTAGCGGGGTGAGTGCAGATACGCAGTATTTT
CDR3: CASSAGSSGVSADTQYF

V: TRBV2
size: few
J: TRBJ2-7
D: TRBD2
DNA: TGTGCCAGCAGTGACCACGGGGGGACCTACGAGCAGTACTTC
CDR3: CASSDHGGTYEQYF

V: TRBV11-3
size: .
J: TRBJ2-1
D: TRBD2
DNA: TGTGCCAGCAGCTTAGTTGCGGGGGGGTACAATGAGCAGTTCTTC
CDR3: CASSLVAGGYNEQFF

V: TRBV4-2
size: .
J: TRBJ2-3
D: TRBD2
DNA: TGTGCCAGCAGCCAAGAGCGGGGGGGCGTCGATACGCAGTATTTT
CDR3: CASSQERGGVDTQYF

V: TRBV19
size: .
J: TRBJ1-1
D: .
DNA: TGTGCCAGTAGTACAGGGACAAGGAACACTGAAGCTTTCTTT
CDR3: CASSTGTRNTEAFF

V: TRBV28
size: .
J: TRBJ1-6
D: TRBD1
DNA: TGTGCCAGCAGTTTTCGACAGGGAGTCCACTTT
CDR3: CASSFRQGVHF

V: TRBV5-4
size: .
J: TRBJ2-2
D: TRBD2
DNA: TGTGCCAGCAGCCCATGGACTAGCCTGAACACCGGGGAGCTGTTTTTT
CDR3: CASSPWTSLNTGELFF

V: TRBV2
size: .
J: TRBJ1-4
D: .
DNA: TGTGCCAGCAGTCTTCAGGGGACTATTAATGAAAAACTGTTTTTT
CDR3: CASSLQGTINEKLFF

V: TRBV6-5
size: .
J: TRBJ1-1
D: TRBD1
DNA: TGTGCCAGCAGAGGACAGGGGAGGGATGAAGCTTTCTTT
CDR3: CASRGQGRDEAFF

V: TRBV2
size: .
J: TRBJ1-2
D: .
DNA: TGTGCCAGCAGTGGAAGACAGGAGGCTAGGAATGGCTACACCTTC
CDR3: CASSGRQEARNGYTF

V: TRBV19
size: .
J: TRBJ2-5
D: .
DNA: TGTGCCAGTAGTTACAGGGTTGGGGAGACCCAGTACTTC
CDR3: CASSYRVGETQYF

V: TRBV19
size: .
J: TRBJ2-7
D: TRBD1
DNA: TGTGCCAGTAGTATCTATTCAGGGGGTTCCTACGAGCAGTACTTC
CDR3: CASSIYSGGSYEQYF

V: TRBV6-1
size: .
J: TRBJ1-1
D: .
DNA: TGTGCCAGCAGTGAACAGGGGACGACTGAAGCTTTCTTT
CDR3: CASSEQGTTEAFF

V: TRBV7-6
size: .
J: TRBJ1-1
D: TRBD1
DNA: TGTGCCAGCAGCGCAGCTGGACAGGGGGGGGAAGGGAACACTGAAGCTTTCTTT
CDR3: CASSAAGQGGEGNTEAFF

V: TRBV7-3
size: .
J: TRBJ2-5
D: .
DNA: TGTGCCAGCAGCTTAGGCGGCGGCGATTGGGAGACCCAGTACTTC
CDR3: CASSLGGGDWETQYF

V: TRBV15
size: .
J: TRBJ2-1
D: .
DNA: TGTGCCACCAGCAGTAGGACAAGCCGGAATGAGCAGTTCTTC
CDR3: CATSSRTSRNEQFF

V: TRBV12-3/TRBV12-4
size: .
J: TRBJ1-1
D: TRBD1
DNA: TGTGCCAGCAGTTTCGGTCAGGGGGCTGAAGCTTTCTTT
CDR3: CASSFGQGAEAFF

V: TRBV2
size: .
J: TRBJ2-3
D: TRBD1
DNA: TGTGCCAGCAGTACAGGGGGCTCCGCTAGCACAGATACGCAGTATTTT
CDR3: CASSTGGSASTDTQYF

V: TRBV28
size: .
J: TRBJ1-5
D: .
DNA: TGTGCCAGCGCCGGGCTGAGTCCGGGTTGGGGGCTCAATCAGCCCCAGCATTTT
CDR3: CASAGLSPGWGLNQPQHF